A selection of T cell receptor beta chains follows, all from one sample in a study of shared T cell receptors in the human thymus. The data were produced by immunoSEQ multiplex PCR, yet TCRdb's version contains in-frame clones alone and is incomplete. In the table there are hundreds of thousands of clones, 87% of which are singletons. Another study also made use of these data, one on human thymus T cells.

Material for sequencing was thymocytes. All receptors come from a boy in the first two years of life with a congenital heart defect. Both conserved end residues are part of each CDR3. A D gene is named only where the DNA matches it firmly. Only part of the rows carry a size: once, few, many, or a class if the clone is expanded.

D gene,V gene,clone size,J gene,CDR3 protein,CDR3 DNA
.,TRBV18,.,TRBJ1-2,CASSPPLSYGYTF,TGTGCCAGCTCACCACCGTTGAGCTATGGCTACACCTTC
TRBD2,TRBV11-2,.,TRBJ2-3,CASSLVSLAGGGSTDTQYF,TGTGCCAGCAGCTTAGTGTCTCTAGCGGGAGGAGGTAGCACAGATACGCAGTATTTT
.,TRBV27,.,TRBJ2-7,CASSPGYSYEQYF,TGTGCCAGCAGTCCGGGTTACTCCTACGAGCAGTACTTC
.,TRBV2,.,TRBJ1-6,CASSEWLLAGFLHF,TGTGCCAGCAGTGAATGGCTTCTAGCGGGGTTCCTCCACTTT
.,TRBV6-1,once,TRBJ1-3,CASLTGSGNTIYF,TGTGCCAGTTTGACTGGCTCTGGAAACACCATATATTTT
TRBD2,TRBV9,few,TRBJ2-5,CASSPRLAGNQETQYF,TGTGCCAGCAGCCCTCGACTAGCGGGAAACCAAGAGACCCAGTACTTC
TRBD1,TRBV5-1,once,TRBJ1-1,CASSLGDRVDTEAFF,TGCGCCAGCAGCTTGGGGGACAGGGTGGACACTGAAGCTTTCTTT
.,TRBV6-6,.,TRBJ1-4,CASRTGSGEKLFF,TGTGCCAGCAGGACGGGGTCCGGAGAAAAACTGTTTTTT
.,TRBV28,.,TRBJ2-3,CASSPKSGLSTDTQYF,TGTGCCAGCAGTCCCAAATCCGGACTATCCACAGATACGCAGTATTTT
.,TRBV6-1,.,TRBJ1-5,CASSFGNMSNQPQHF,TGTGCCAGCAGTTTCGGGAATATGAGCAATCAGCCCCAGCATTTT
TRBD2,TRBV27,few,TRBJ2-1,CATAPGLASLVVHEQFF,TGTGCCACCGCCCCGGGACTAGCCTCCCTTGTGGTTCATGAGCAGTTCTTC
.,TRBV7-9,.,TRBJ2-5,CASSIPGVQETQYF,TGTGCCAGCAGCATACCGGGGGTCCAAGAGACCCAGTACTTC
TRBD1,TRBV7-6,.,TRBJ2-7,CASSSSSDRVEQYF,TGTGCCAGCAGCTCAAGCTCCGACAGGGTCGAGCAGTACTTC
.,TRBV28,.,TRBJ2-1,CASSLYGDNEQFF,TGTGCCAGCAGTTTATACGGAGACAATGAGCAGTTCTTC
.,TRBV5-1,.,TRBJ1-3,CASSLGVGRQANSGNTIYF,TGCGCCAGCAGCTTGGGCGTGGGTCGGCAGGCTAACTCTGGAAACACCATATATTTT
TRBD1,TRBV28,once,TRBJ2-7,CASSLYDRGTDEQYF,TGTGCCAGCAGTTTATATGACAGGGGTACCGACGAGCAGTACTTC
.,TRBV15,.,TRBJ2-3,CATSRTGGTLRIPTDTQYF,TGTGCCACCAGCAGAACCGGGGGGACACTTCGAATTCCCACAGATACGCAGTATTTT
.,TRBV5-6,.,TRBJ1-6,CASSQMDTYNSPLHF,TGTGCCAGCAGCCAAATGGACACCTATAATTCCCCCCTCCACTTT
TRBD1,TRBV5-4,.,TRBJ2-7,CASSLSGQGVYEQYF,TGTGCCAGCAGCTTGTCGGGACAGGGGGTTTACGAGCAGTACTTC
TRBD2,TRBV7-8,.,TRBJ2-7,CASSLAGPGEGLAGAYEQYF,TGTGCCAGCAGCTTAGCGGGCCCCGGGGAGGGACTAGCGGGAGCCTACGAGCAGTACTTC
TRBD2,TRBV7-8,.,TRBJ2-1,CASSTAIVGLAGEQFF,TGTGCCAGCAGCACAGCGATAGTAGGGCTAGCGGGGGAGCAGTTCTTC
.,TRBV6-5,.,TRBJ1-1,CASSSGTLFAAFF,TGTGCCAGCAGTTCGGGGACACTTTTTGCAGCTTTCTTT
TRBD2,TRBV2,once,TRBJ2-2,CASSALLAGDPGTGELFF,TGTGCCAGCAGTGCACTACTAGCGGGAGATCCTGGGACCGGGGAGCTGTTTTTT
.,TRBV6-1,.,TRBJ2-5,CASRGASPRRQETQYF,TGTGCCAGCCGTGGGGCTAGCCCCAGGCGGCAAGAGACCCAGTACTTC
.,TRBV6-5,.,TRBJ2-2,CASSPSGEPGELFF,TGTGCCAGCAGTCCTTCGGGGGAGCCCGGGGAGCTGTTTTTT
TRBD2,TRBV7-8,.,TRBJ2-2,CASSLTSSGNTGELFF,TGTGCCAGCAGCTTAACATCTAGCGGGAACACCGGGGAGCTGTTTTTT
.,TRBV19,few,TRBJ1-2,CASSTPPTANYGYTF,TGTGCCAGTAGTACCCCCCCGACTGCTAACTATGGCTACACCTTC
TRBD1,TRBV7-8,.,TRBJ2-7,CASSHLDRTSYEQYF,TGTGCCAGCAGCCATTTGGACAGGACTTCCTACGAGCAGTACTTC
TRBD2,TRBV27,.,TRBJ2-1,CASSLSGNIRVAGDYNEQFF,TGTGCCAGCAGTTTATCAGGTAACATCAGGGTAGCGGGAGACTACAATGAGCAGTTCTTC
.,TRBV19,.,TRBJ2-3,CASSKGPGIVSDTQYF,TGTGCCAGTAGTAAAGGCCCGGGGATTGTGTCCGATACGCAGTATTTT
.,TRBV4-1,.,TRBJ2-1,CASSQEYQGRGYNEQFF,TGCGCCAGCAGCCAAGAATATCAGGGAAGGGGGTACAATGAGCAGTTCTTC
.,TRBV2,.,TRBJ1-3,CASSEGVSGNTIYF,TGTGCCAGCAGTGAGGGCGTCTCTGGAAACACCATATATTTT
TRBD1,TRBV6-5,.,TRBJ2-7,CASSPTGGHEQYF,TGTGCCAGCAGTCCGACAGGGGGCCACGAGCAGTACTTC
.,TRBV29-1,.,TRBJ2-5,CSSIGTQETQYF,TGCAGCTCAATCGGGACTCAAGAGACCCAGTACTTC
TRBD2,TRBV12-5,.,TRBJ2-5,CASLAGGQETQYF,TGTGCTAGTCTCGCGGGAGGCCAAGAGACCCAGTACTTC
.,TRBV6-4,.,TRBJ2-3,CASSDSSDTQYF,TGTGCCAGCAGTGACTCCTCAGATACGCAGTATTTT
TRBD1,TRBV5-1,.,TRBJ1-2,CASSLVGTGWLANYGYTF,TGCGCCAGCAGCTTGGTTGGGACAGGGTGGCTAGCTAACTATGGCTACACCTTC
.,TRBV30,.,TRBJ1-1,CAWSPRGKNTEAFF,TGTGCCTGGAGCCCCAGGGGCAAGAACACTGAAGCTTTCTTT
TRBD1,TRBV6-4,few,TRBJ2-7,CASSRDTGQGCYEQYF,TGTGCCAGCAGTCGAGACACGGGACAGGGGTGCTACGAGCAGTACTTC
.,TRBV28,once,TRBJ2-4,CAGSARLAKNIQYF,TGTGCCGGCTCAGCGAGACTAGCCAAAAACATTCAGTACTTC